This T cell receptor (beta chain) originates from a study of cytomegalovirus exposure and HLA in healthy donors. General study points: In a later analysis, HLA-associated beta chains showed higher expansion and lower generation probabilities than comparable chains. It was reportedly the case that the classifier diagnosed cytomegalovirus status with high specificity and sensitivity. As a later analysis showed, several of the most significant clusters appeared to be linked to common viral pathogens. In a later analysis, an Asian-associated ancestry cluster reportedly showed fewer N-insertions than the roughly 730-donor mean.

The PCR made use of 60 Vbeta and 13 Jbeta primers. Clones were sequenced by immunoSEQ multiplex PCR, and TCRdb holds only the in-frame ones, with some missing. The sample yields 150,000 to 200,000 clones, under 70% seen once. CDR1 is MGHRA, CDR2 YSYEKL, per germline. This CDR3 region has 20 residues. V gave up 0 bases and J gave up 0 bases; unmatched junction bases: 14. Concerning this clone itself: Its cognate antigen is unknown.

This receptor was obtained from a man in his thirties or forties in good health and CMV-seropositive. Input material: PBMCs. The chain couples TRBV4-1 to TRBJ1-5; TRBD1 agrees at 7 bases. CDR3 nucleotide sequence: TGCGCCAGCAGCCAAGATGAGACAGGGAAGGGTTCTTATAGCAATCAGCCCCAGCATTTT. Protein: CASSQDETGKGSYSNQPQHF.